This T cell receptor beta chain comes out of a study of metastatic and nonmetastatic thyroid tumors. The overall study: The comparison covered peripheral blood and tumor or nodule tissue in malignant and benign thyroid patients.

There are many counts of this clone. Germline V gives CDR1 SGHTA, CDR2 FQGNSA. The CDR3 runs to 14 residues. V lost 2 bases, J lost 0 bases, and 5 bases lay in between. Among the patients, none had received any treatment before thyroid surgery. From the PCR reads, TCRdb re-called clones with MiXCR. The repertoire consists of about 43,000 clones, with under 4% occurring once and the leading ten covering approximately 9.6%. What was sequenced was blood. The sequence came from a female donor with papillary thyroid cancer or a benign thyroid nodule (not recorded which). Some clones in this sample may be carry-over from other donors' samples. The V call is TRBV7-2, the J call TRBJ1-5; D unresolved. CDR3 bases: TGTGCCAGCAGCTTACCACATAGCAATCAGCCCCAGCATTTT. Residues: CASSLPHSNQPQHF.